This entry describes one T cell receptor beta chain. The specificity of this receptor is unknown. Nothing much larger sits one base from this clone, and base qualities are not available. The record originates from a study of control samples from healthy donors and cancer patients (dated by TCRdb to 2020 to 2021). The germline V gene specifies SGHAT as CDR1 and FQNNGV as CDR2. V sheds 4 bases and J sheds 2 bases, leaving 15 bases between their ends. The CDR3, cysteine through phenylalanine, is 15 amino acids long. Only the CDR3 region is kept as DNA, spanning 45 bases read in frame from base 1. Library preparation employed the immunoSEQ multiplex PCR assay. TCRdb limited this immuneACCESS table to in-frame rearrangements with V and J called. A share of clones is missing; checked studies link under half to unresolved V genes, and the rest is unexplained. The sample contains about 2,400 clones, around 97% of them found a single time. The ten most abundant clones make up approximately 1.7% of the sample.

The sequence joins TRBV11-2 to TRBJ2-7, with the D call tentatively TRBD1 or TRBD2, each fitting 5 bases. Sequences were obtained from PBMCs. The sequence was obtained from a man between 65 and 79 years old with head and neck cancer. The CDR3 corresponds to CASSYEGTETYEQYF. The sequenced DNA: TGTGCCAGCAGCTACGAGGGGACGGAGACCTACGAGCAGTACTTC. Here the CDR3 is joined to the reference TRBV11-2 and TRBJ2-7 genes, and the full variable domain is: EAGVAQSPRYKIIEKRQSVAFWCNPISGHATLYWYQQILGQGPKLLIQFQNNGVVDDSQLPKDRFSAERLKGVDSTLKIQPAKLEDSAVYLCASSYEGTETYEQYFGPGTRLTVT.